This T cell receptor (beta chain) was profiled in a study of T cells expressing NK-cell markers. Study background: Beta-chain profiling covered CD3+CD56+NKG2C+, CD3+CD56+NKG2C- and CD3+CD56-NKG2C+ sorted subsets. Serological testing identified seven of the eight sequenced donors as HCMV-seropositive and one as seronegative. Whole-study findings and limits: Six donors carried dominant NKG2C+ clonotypes that made up about 1.0-7.0% of their CD8+ T cells. HCMV specificity of the expanded NKG2C+ T cell clones was not established.

Turning to this clonotype: The target antigen is unknown.

One entry per CDR3 protein, without DNA, is what TCRdb gives after re-calling the 5' RACE reads. The sample is made up of under 600,000 distinct CDR3 sequences, and the top ten hold 1.4% to 1.5% of it. The CDR3 has 15 amino acids. V gene TRBV12-3 or TRBV12-4 combines with J gene TRBJ1-2; without DNA, the TCRdb call of TRBD1 cannot be checked. The clonotype originates from a woman aged 45 to 65 in good health. The sequenced material came from blood T cells: a sorted CD56 or NKG2C T cell subset, CD4+ or CD8+ T cells, or bulk PBMC T cells (not recorded which). The CDR3 here is CASSPTGDHTYGYTF.